One and the same sample provided the 2 T cell receptor beta chains below, sequenced in a study of neurological immune-mediated disorders. TCRdb re-analysed the 5' RACE reads in MiXCR, keeping a single row per CDR3 protein. The top ten clones hold approximately 6.8% of a sample with tens of thousands of distinct CDR3 sequences, 14% of them seen once. Sequencing was done on a sample of PBMCs. The origin of the receptors is a woman aged 45-65 years in good health.

There are many counts of this clonotype. V gene TRBV27 combines with J gene TRBJ1-1; 8 nucleotides line up with TRBD1. The CDR3 is made up of 15 amino acids. Germline CDR1 reads MNHEY; CDR2 reads SMNVEV (reference sequence). V shed 1 base and J 6 bases; nucleotides not matched to a gene: 7. The CDR3 bases are TGTGCCAGCAGTTTATTGAGTTTGGGACAGGCTGAAGCTTTCTTT. This sequence encodes CASSLLSLGQAEAFF.

To note about this clonotype: No conserved phenylalanine or tryptophan is present at the end of the CDR3, so a read error is the likely explanation. Because the CDR3's place on the DNA is in doubt, the DNA is left out and the CDR3 is given as listed by TCRdb. The chain is built from TRBV28 and TRBJ2-1. CDR1 and CDR2 (germline): MDHEN, SYDVKM. With termini counted, the CDR3 has 13 amino acids. The CDR3 here is CASSLGEYNEQIL.